This T cell receptor beta chain was identified in a study of glioma-infiltrating T cells. Regarding the study as a whole: Tissue-blood divergence was below expectation in non-neoplastic patients, above in gliomas. CDR3 overlap between tissue and blood was very small.

Points on this clonotype: The antigen is not known. An end of the junction differs from the germline gene, which may be a read error.

The iRepertoire nested amplicon-rescue multiplex PCR amplified TCR alpha and beta CDR3s from RNA. For one-step reverse transcription and amplification, about 90-400 ng of tissue mRNA or PBMC total RNA was used. From the multiplex PCR reads, TCRdb called clonotypes with MiXCR, one entry per CDR3 protein. The sample has 100,000 to 150,000 distinct CDR3 sequences; roughly 24% are singletons. The germline V gene has CDR1 DFQATT and CDR2 SNEGSKA (reference sequence). The CDR3 totals 15 residues. The receptor's source is a human donor with low-grade glioma or glioblastoma, undergoing nonglioma brain surgery, or in good health (not recorded which). Sequencing used glioma tissue, nonneoplastic brain tissue, or PBMCs (not recorded which). J is TRBJ2-7 and V is TRBV20-1; 11 positions agree with TRBD2. CDR3 in amino acids: CSAIGTSGLTYEQCF. The CDR3 DNA reads TGCAGTGCTATCGGGACTAGCGGACTCACCTACGAGCAGTGCTTC.